The 4 T cell receptor beta chains presented below share a single source sample, sequenced in a study of blood T cells in healthy people across ages. A J-beta primer mix and a sample-barcoded 5' primer were used in a second PCR of about 6 to 12 cycles. MiXCR, applied by TCRdb to the 5' RACE reads, yields one record per CDR3 protein. The table includes 700,000 or so distinct CDR3 sequences, 20% to 25% detected once. The source material was blood. Receptors originate from an older man in good health.

This clonotype was counted only a few times. The junction and the germline gene differ at one end; a read error may be behind it. V and J are TRBV7-3 and TRBJ2-2; D perhaps matches TRBD1 (5 bases). CDR3 length: 18 residues. Germline V CDR1 and CDR2: SGHTA, FQGTGA. This CDR3 is CASSRAPPGFSNAGELFF. CDR3 sequence (DNA): TGTGCCAGCAGCCGCGCCCCCCCAGGGTTTTCGAACGCCGGGGAGCTGTTTTTT.

This clonotype was counted only a few times. This sequence joins TRBV7-9 and TRBJ1-6; D unclear. Germline V gene lookup returns CDR1 SEHNR and CDR2 FQNEAQ (reference sequence). The CDR3 spans 13 residues. V was pared by 11 bases and J by 2 bases, with 10 bases between. Written as DNA, the CDR3 is TGTGCCGCAGCCGCTACCTATAATTCACCCCTCCACTTT. Its translation is CAAAATYNSPLHF.

V gene TRBV12-3 or TRBV12-4 combines with J gene TRBJ2-3; D not certain. This CDR3 is 15 amino acids long. The V gene lost 5 bases and the J gene lost 0 bases, with 12 bases spanning the gap. Here the CDR3 DNA reads TGTGCCAGCAGTCCCCGTAAGGTTAGCACAGATACGCAGTATTTT. Translation: CASSPRKVSTDTQYF.

For the CDR3, the DNA is TGTGCCAGCAGGGCGGGACTAGCGGGCACAGATACGCAGTATTTT. This gives the protein CASRAGLAGTDTQYF. V and J are TRBV6-5 and TRBJ2-3, with 11 bases that match TRBD2. The ends lost 6 bases at V and 1 base at J; junction bases unmatched: 3. The CDR3 runs to 15 residues. Germline values: CDR1 MNHEY, CDR2 SVGAGI.